The source of this T cell receptor (beta chain) is a study of cytomegalovirus exposure and HLA in healthy donors. Study-level findings and limits: Most TCR beta V segments were productive about 90% or about 30% of the time in an earlier analysis.

Primers for the PCR totalled 60 Vbeta and 13 Jbeta. Produced via immunoSEQ multiplex PCR; TCRdb's table is partial and in-frame only. Of around 100,000 clones listed, roughly 77% are singletons. This CDR3 comprises 14 residues. Germline CDR1 SGHTA, CDR2 FQGNSA. Unmatched junction bases numbered 5, after V lost 4 bases and J lost 4 bases. Of note for this clone: Its matching antigen is unknown.

The receptor's source is a man aged 30 to 39 in good health and CMV-seronegative. Material for sequencing was PBMCs. This chain joins TRBV7-2 and TRBJ1-1; 8 bases align to TRBD1. The CDR3 loop is CASSSDRGSTEAFF. DNA of the CDR3: TGTGCCAGCAGCTCCGACAGGGGTAGCACTGAAGCTTTCTTT.